The T cell receptor (beta chain) under discussion was sequenced for a study of T-cell memory formation after mild COVID-19. TCRdb re-derived calls from the 5' RACE reads in MiXCR, one entry per CDR3 protein. The table records about 350,000 distinct CDR3 sequences, approximately 14% of them present only once. The CDR3 extends over 14 amino acids. Germline V gene sequence: CDR1 MNHEY, CDR2 SVGAGI. The trim removed 6 bases at V and 9 bases at J, leaving 5 bases unmatched. The sequence came from a young man who had mild COVID-19 (a few samples of this study predate the infection). Cell type and time point are not known. The chain links TRBV6-5 to TRBJ2-2, with TRBD2 matching 12 bases. The sequenced sample consisted of PBMCs or a T cell subset sorted from them (not recorded which). The CDR3 loop is CASSLAGGPRELFF. The CDR3 DNA reads TGTGCCAGCAGCCTAGCGGGGGGGCCCCGGGAGCTGTTTTTT.